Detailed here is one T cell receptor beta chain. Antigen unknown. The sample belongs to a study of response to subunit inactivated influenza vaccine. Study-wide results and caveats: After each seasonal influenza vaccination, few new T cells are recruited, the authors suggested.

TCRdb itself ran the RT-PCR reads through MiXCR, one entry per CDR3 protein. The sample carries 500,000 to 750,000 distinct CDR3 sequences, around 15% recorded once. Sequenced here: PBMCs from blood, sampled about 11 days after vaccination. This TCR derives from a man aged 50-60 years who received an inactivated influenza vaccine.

The CDR3 DNA follows: TGTGCCAGCAGTTACCGAGGATTAGCGGGAACCGAGCAGTACTTC. This translates into CASSYRGLAGTEQYF. The V gene is TRBV6-5, the J gene TRBJ2-7, with 8 bases that match TRBD2. Germline-derived CDR1 and CDR2 are MNHEY and SVGAGI. V was clipped by 2 bases and J by 6 bases; unmatched bases: 9. The CDR3 has 15 amino acids.